The 30 T cell receptor beta chains listed next were all sequenced from one sample in a study of beta chain features in type 1 diabetes. The authors reverse transcribed all of the isolated RNA, so sequencing captured expressed TCRB transcripts. Sequencing was performed with immunoSEQ multiplex PCR; in TCRdb, only in-frame clones are kept and a portion is missing. The profile covers under 300,000 clones, with 25% to 35% appearing a single time and 4% taken by the ten largest. The sample was central memory CD4+ T cells from blood. Receptors originate from a man under 40 in good health.

V is TRBV10-3 and J is TRBJ2-7; TRBD1 aligns across 11 bases. CDR1 is ENHRY, CDR2 SYGVKD, per germline. Trimming at V came to 6 bases and at J to 0 bases, leaving 1 base not matched to a gene. The CDR3 is 14 amino acids. Written as DNA, the CDR3 is TGTGCCATCAGGGGACAGGGGGGCTCCTACGAGCAGTACTTC. Its protein product is CAIRGQGGSYEQYF.

The V call is TRBV18, the J call TRBJ1-2, with D possibly matching TRBD1 (5 bases). Trimming shortened V by 4 bases and J by 0 bases, and 15 bases separated the two germline ends. Germline loops: CDR1 KGHSH, CDR2 LQKENI. The CDR3 spans 16 residues. The chain's CDR3 is CASSQGTEPTNYGYTF. The CDR3 nucleotides read TGTGCCAGCTCACAAGGGACGGAACCAACTAACTATGGCTACACCTTC.

This clone was observed a few times. This sequence joins TRBV6-1 and TRBJ1-4, with TRBD1 matching 8 bases. The CDR3 is 14 residues long. The V segment lost 6 bases and the J segment 10 bases; nucleotides outside the gene matches: 10. The germline V gene has CDR1 MNHNS and CDR2 SASEGT. The CDR3 region has the DNA TGTGCCAGCAGCTTCGAGAACAGGGGGGGAAAACTGTTTTTT. Its translation is CASSFENRGGKLFF.

In this sample, this clone turned up a few times. The chain carries TRBV7-9 and TRBJ2-3; 10 bases are a match to TRBD1. The germline CDR1 and CDR2 sequences are SEHNR and FQNEAQ (reference sequence). CDR3 length: 15 residues. Losses at the gene ends were 6 bases for V and 2 bases for J; bases not matched to a gene: 5. In DNA form, the CDR3 reads TGTGCCAGCAGTCCCGGGACAGGGGCCACAGATACGCAGTATTTT. This translates into CASSPGTGATDTQYF.

This clone was seen only a few times. V and J are TRBV7-2 and TRBJ2-3; D ambiguous. V lost 1 base and J 1 base, leaving 9 bases between the germline ends. Per the germline V gene, CDR1 is SGHTA and CDR2 is FQGNSA. CDR3 length: 15 amino acids. CDR3 bases: TGTGCCAGCAGCTTAGGGACCGCCGGCACAGATACGCAGTATTTT. It codes for CASSLGTAGTDTQYF. The full variable domain, completed using reference TRBV7-2 and TRBJ2-3, is GAGVSQSPSNKVTEKGKDVELRCDPISGHTALYWYRQSLGQGLEFLIYFQGNSAPDKSGLPSDRFSAERTGGSVSTLTIQRTQQEDSAVYLCASSLGTAGTDTQYFGPGTRLTVL.

The CDR3: CAWTDGARSTIYF. CDR3 DNA: TGTGCCTGGACCGACGGGGCGCGAAGCACCATATATTTT. The rearrangement links TRBV30 to TRBJ1-3; a possible D gene is TRBD1 (5 bases). The CDR3 totals 13 residues. Germline V lookup: CDR1 GTSNPN, CDR2 SVGIG (reference sequence). Trimming took 4 bases from V and 9 from J, leaving 16 bases between them. The whole variable domain, remainder taken from reference TRBV30 and TRBJ1-3, is SQTIHQWPATLVQPVGSPLSLECTVEGTSNPNLYWYRQAAGRGLQLLFYSVGIGQISSEVPQNLSASRPQDRQFILSSKKLLLSDSGFYLCAWTDGARSTIYFGEGSWLTVV.

The rearrangement links TRBV5-5 to TRBJ2-4; D unresolved. Germline loops: CDR1 SGHKS, CDR2 YYEKEE (reference sequence). The CDR3 runs 16 residues. Between the trimmed V and J ends, which lost 0 bases and 0 bases, there was a span of 10 bases. As DNA, the CDR3 is TGTGCCAGCAGCTTGGACCTTGTTGGAGCCAAAAACATTCAGTACTTC. Protein sequence: CASSLDLVGAKNIQYF.

Only a few counts were recorded for this clone. One base away lies a much larger clone, so this may be a sequencing read error. The rearrangement links TRBV2 to TRBJ2-7, with D uncertain. Germline assignment: CDR1 SNHLY and CDR2 FYNNEI. This CDR3 has 11 residues. The ends were cut back, 4 bases at V and 0 bases at J, with 1 base in the middle. In DNA form, the CDR3 reads TGTGCCAGCAGTGCCTCCTACGAGCAGTACTTC. It codes for CASSASYEQYF. Supplemented by reference TRBV2 and TRBJ2-7, the full variable domain reads EPEVTQTPSHQVTQMGQEVILRCVPISNHLYFYWYRQILGQKVEFLVSFYNNEISEKSEIFDDQFSVERPDGSNFTLKIRSTKLEDSAMYFCASSASYEQYFGPGTRLTVT.

This clone was counted only a few times. V and J are TRBV4-3 and TRBJ2-2; D is ambiguous. V was cut by 0 bases and J by 0 bases, with 8 bases left in between. CDR1 and CDR2 from the germline V gene are LGHNA and YSLEER. CDR3 size: 16 residues. The CDR3 sequence: CASSQEGATNTGELFF. The CDR3 DNA follows: TGCGCCAGCAGCCAAGAAGGCGCTACGAACACCGGGGAGCTGTTTTTT.

This clone has just a few counts. One base away lies a much larger clone, so this may be a sequencing read error. The sample carries other DNA sequences with the same CDR3. The rearrangement links TRBV28 to TRBJ2-6; weak D call: TRBD2 (5 bases). The CDR3 sequence is 15 residues long. Germline CDR1 reads MDHEN; CDR2 reads SYDVKM. The V gene lost 5 bases and the J gene lost 4 bases, with 12 bases spanning the gap. The CDR3 region is CASSPPGIGANVLTF. CDR3 nucleotide sequence: TGTGCCAGCAGTCCGCCCGGGATCGGGGCCAACGTCCTGACTTTC.

This clone was counted between two and nine times. The CDR3 DNA reads TGTGCCAGTAGTAAGGAGCGAGCTAATGAAAAACTGTTTTTT. This gives the protein CASSKERANEKLFF. The chain carries TRBV19 and TRBJ1-4; D not resolved. CDR1 and CDR2 (germline): LNHDA, SQIVND (reference sequence). CDR3 length: 14 residues. V dropped 4 bases and J dropped 3 bases, with 9 bases sitting between them.

This clone was seen a handful of times. The chain recombines TRBV29-1 with TRBJ1-2, with no clear D. The CDR3 extends over 13 amino acids. Trimming stripped 3 bases from V and 2 bases from J, with 10 bases between. Per the germline V gene, CDR1 is SQVTM and CDR2 is ANQGSEA. CDR3 in amino acids: CSVDRPANYGYTF. Written as DNA, the CDR3 is TGCAGCGTTGACAGGCCAGCGAACTATGGCTACACCTTC.

This clone was detected a few times. The same CDR3 also results from other DNA sequences found in this sample. The rearrangement joins TRBV7-8 to TRBJ1-5, with D hard to call. CDR3 length: 13 residues. The germline gives CDR1 SGHVS, CDR2 FQNEAQ. Between the trimmed V and J ends, which lost 3 bases and 3 bases, there was a span of 6 bases. This CDR3 reads CASSLGLNQPQHF. The CDR3 DNA reads TGTGCCAGCAGCTTGGGCCTCAATCAGCCCCAGCATTTT.

The chain employs TRBV5-4 and TRBJ2-1, with D perhaps matching TRBD1 or TRBD2 (7 bases each). CDR1 is SGHNT and CDR2 is YYREEE in the germline V gene (reference sequence). This CDR3 region has 15 residues. V lost 9 bases to trimming and J lost 8 bases, with 24 bases between them. In DNA, the CDR3 is TGTGCCATCTCCCCCCGGACAGGACTAGGGGATGAGCAGTTCTTC. It encodes CAISPRTGLGDEQFF. The full variable domain, with the rest looked up from reference TRBV5-4 and TRBJ2-1, is ETGVTQSPTHLIKTRGQQVTLRCSSQSGHNTVSWYQQALGQGPQFIFQYYREEENGRGNFPPRFSGLQFPNYSSELNVNALELDDSALYLCAISPRTGLGDEQFFGPGTRLTVL.

The J gene is TRBJ2-1, the V gene TRBV5-4, with a possible D match to TRBD2 (6 bases). Germline V CDR1 and CDR2: SGHNT, YYREEE (reference sequence). V dropped 0 bases and J dropped 0 bases, with 16 bases sitting between them. This CDR3 contains 18 residues. The CDR3 sequence: CASSLGLASTSSYNEQFF. The DNA of the CDR3 is TGTGCCAGCAGCTTGGGGCTAGCGTCGACGAGCTCCTACAATGAGCAGTTCTTC.

The V and J genes are TRBV7-9 and TRBJ2-6; D is ambiguous. The CDR3 has 14 amino acids. Trimming took 0 bases from V and 5 from J, leaving 5 bases between them. Germline V gene lookup returns CDR1 SEHNR and CDR2 FQNEAQ (reference sequence). CDR3 protein: CASSLAPRANVLTF. CDR3 DNA sequence: TGTGCCAGCAGCTTAGCGCCACGGGCCAACGTCCTGACTTTC.

This clone was seen only a few times. The chain joins TRBV6-1 to TRBJ2-1; the match to TRBD1 covers 7 bases. The V gene's germline CDR1 is MNHNS and CDR2 SASEGT. V lost 9 bases and J lost 7; bases outside the gene matches: 9. The CDR3 is 13 residues long. The CDR3 DNA follows: TGTGCCAGTCGCCGGGACAGCGATAATGAGCAGTTCTTC. Amino acid sequence: CASRRDSDNEQFF.

This clone has only a few counts. The chain has TRBV28 and TRBJ2-4, with 10 bases fitting TRBD1. CDR3 length: 14 residues. Trimming took 5 bases from V and 6 from J; bases not matched to a gene: 4. Germline loops: CDR1 MDHEN, CDR2 SYDVKM. CDR3 region: CASSPGTGVNIQYF. As DNA, the CDR3 is TGTGCCAGCAGTCCCGGGACAGGGGTAAACATTCAGTACTTC.

This clone has only a few counts. V usage is TRBV5-1 and J usage is TRBJ1-2, with TRBD1 as a possible D gene (6 bases). The germline V and J ends were trimmed by 4 bases and 4 bases, with 17 bases remaining between them. The germline gives CDR1 SGHRS, CDR2 YFSETQ. The length of the CDR3 is 15 residues. The DNA for the CDR3 is TGCGCCAGCAGCCCGGATCCTGGACAGACCTATGGCTACACCTTC. This sequence encodes CASSPDPGQTYGYTF. The entire variable domain, with the rest obtained from reference TRBV5-1 and TRBJ1-2, is as follows: KAGVTQTPRYLIKTRGQQVTLSCSPISGHRSVSWYQQTPGQGLQFLFEYFSETQRNKGNFPGRFSGRQFSNSRSEMNVSTLELGDSALYLCASSPDPGQTYGYTFGSGTRLTVV.

The genes are TRBV2 and TRBJ2-2, with D possibly TRBD2 on 6 matching bases. Trimming pared 7 bases from V and 9 bases from J, leaving 12 bases between. This CDR3 comprises 12 residues. Germline CDR1 and CDR2: SNHLY and FYNNEI. This CDR3 reads CASNREQRELFF. In nucleotides, the CDR3 is TGTGCCAGCAATCGGGAGCAGCGGGAGCTGTTTTTT.

J is TRBJ2-7 and V is TRBV29-1; D is possibly TRBD1 or TRBD2 (5 bases each). Trimming took off 7 bases at V and 4 bases at J, with 23 bases between the two ends. Germline CDR1 and CDR2: SQVTM and ANQGSEA. This CDR3 spans 15 amino acids. CDR3 region: CSAVDSGTSAYEQYF. The DNA of the CDR3 is TGCAGCGCCGTTGATTCCGGGACCTCCGCTTACGAGCAGTACTTC.

This clone was seen only once. The J gene is TRBJ1-2, the V gene TRBV29-1; the D is unclear. V shed 4 bases and J shed 0 bases, with 6 bases lying between them. This CDR3 comprises 12 residues. Germline V lookup: CDR1 SQVTM, CDR2 ANQGSEA. The CDR3 sequence is CSVVAPNYGYTF. The CDR3 nucleotides are TGCAGCGTTGTGGCACCTAACTATGGCTACACCTTC.

This rearrangement joins TRBV7-9 to TRBJ2-7, with D possibly being TRBD1 (6 bases). Germline lookup yields CDR1 SEHNR and CDR2 FQNEAQ (reference sequence). The CDR3 spans 14 residues. Trimming cost V 2 bases and J 5 bases, with 13 bases left between them. This CDR3 is CASSLSFPGDEQYF. In nucleotides, the CDR3 is TGTGCCAGCAGCTTATCTTTCCCAGGGGACGAGCAGTACTTC.

This chain connects TRBV13 to TRBJ2-2, with D perhaps matching TRBD1 or TRBD2 (5 bases each). Between the trimmed V and J ends, which lost 5 bases and 5 bases, there was a span of 15 bases. Germline CDR1 PRHDT, CDR2 FYEKMQ (reference sequence). The CDR3 totals 15 residues. The CDR3 is CASSITGTATGELFF. For the CDR3, the DNA is TGTGCCAGCAGCATAACCGGGACGGCAACCGGGGAGCTGTTTTTT.

This sequence joins TRBV29-1 and TRBJ2-7; the D call may be TRBD1 or TRBD2 (5 bases each). The germline gives CDR1 SQVTM, CDR2 ANQGSEA. V was pared by 2 bases and J by 9 bases, with 14 bases between. This CDR3 is 12 amino acids long. CDR3 sequence reads: CSVEKGLSGQYF. CDR3 sequence (DNA): TGCAGCGTTGAAAAGGGGTTGAGCGGGCAGTACTTC.

This clone was observed a few times. The chain combines TRBV28 with TRBJ2-3; no definite D call. Germline CDR1 and CDR2: MDHEN and SYDVKM. V lost 8 bases and J lost 2, with 11 bases in between. The CDR3 runs to 13 residues. CDR3 protein: CASEGSPTDTQYF. The CDR3 DNA is TGTGCCAGCGAAGGCAGCCCCACAGATACGCAGTATTTT.

The rearrangement links TRBV14 to TRBJ2-7; D is undetermined. CDR3 size: 14 residues. Per germline, CDR1 SGHDN and CDR2 FVKESK. V lost 4 bases and J 2 bases, leaving 12 bases between the germline ends. Written as DNA, the CDR3 is TGTGCCAGCAGCCCAAAGGTAGGGCCCTACGAGCAGTACTTC. It translates to CASSPKVGPYEQYF.

This clone was found a few times. V gene TRBV30 combines with J gene TRBJ2-2; D may be TRBD2 (5 bases). The V and J ends lost 0 bases and 7 bases respectively, with 18 bases between them. There are 16 residues in the CDR3. CDR1 is GTSNPN and CDR2 is SVGIG in the germline V gene (reference sequence). This CDR3 reads CAWSVTYKSAGGELFF. The CDR3 DNA reads TGTGCCTGGAGTGTAACGTACAAGAGCGCGGGCGGGGAGCTGTTTTTT.

This clone has a handful of counts. V is TRBV25-1 and J is TRBJ2-7, with 10 bases that match TRBD1. From germline, CDR1 is MGHDK and CDR2 SYGVNS. There are 15 residues in the CDR3. With V trimmed by 3 bases and J by 3 bases, 5 bases remained unmatched. The CDR3 DNA sequence: TGTGCCAGCAGTGACGACAGGGGGCTAGTCTACGAGCAGTACTTC. Its translation: CASSDDRGLVYEQYF.

This clone occurred a few times. V and J are TRBV5-4 and TRBJ2-1; D is tentatively TRBD1 or TRBD2 (6 bases each). This CDR3 contains 16 residues. Deletions cut 2 bases from V and 4 bases from J, with 16 bases between. Germline CDR1 and CDR2: SGHNT and YYREEE (reference sequence). For the CDR3, the DNA is TGTGCCAGCAGCTTATTTAGCGGAGGGGGTTACAATGAGCAGTTCTTC. Encoded protein: CASSLFSGGGYNEQFF.